A selection of T cell receptor beta chains follows, all from one sample in a study of PD-1 blockade in classical Hodgkin lymphoma. Here immunoSEQ multiplex PCR was the method, and the copy in TCRdb shows in-frame clones only, minus some. Of around 18,000 clones listed, approximately 70% were seen once; the top ten hold roughly 2.6%. The starting material was CD4+ T cells from blood, obtained before the fourth cycle of nivolumab. These receptors came from a human donor with classical Hodgkin lymphoma. CDR3s include the opening cysteine and the closing phenylalanine or tryptophan. Fields, in order: D gene, clone size, V gene, J gene, CDR3 protein, CDR3 DNA. D genes are given only for firm matches. For some rows the clone size is stated as once, few or many, or as a class when expanded; others skip it.

D: .
size: .
V: TRBV15
J: TRBJ2-2
CDR3: CATSRRGGGAGELFF
DNA: TGTGCCACCAGCAGGAGGGGTGGGGGTGCCGGGGAGCTGTTTTTT

D: TRBD1
size: .
V: TRBV30
J: TRBJ1-1
CDR3: CAWSVLLGQVGFF
DNA: TGTGCCTGGAGTGTACTGTTGGGACAGGTGGGGTTCTTT

D: TRBD1
size: .
V: TRBV7-2
J: TRBJ2-2
CDR3: CASSWGQLIGSGELFF
DNA: TGTGCCAGCAGCTGGGGACAGTTAATAGGATCCGGGGAGCTGTTTTTT

D: .
size: .
V: TRBV2
J: TRBJ1-5
CDR3: CASSGGGGNQPQHF
DNA: TGTGCCAGCAGTGGCGGGGGGGGAAATCAGCCCCAGCATTTT

D: .
size: few
V: TRBV7-3
J: TRBJ2-3
CDR3: CASSLGGLLRDTQYF
DNA: TGTGCCAGCAGCTTGGGGGGGCTGCTCCGGGATACGCAGTATTTT

D: TRBD2
size: .
V: TRBV2
J: TRBJ2-5
CDR3: CASSEARGTSGARWETQYF
DNA: TGTGCCAGCAGTGAAGCACGGGGGACTAGCGGGGCCCGATGGGAGACCCAGTACTTC

D: .
size: .
V: TRBV4-3
J: TRBJ2-2
CDR3: CASSQDSGTLNGELFF
DNA: TGCGCCAGCAGCCAAGATTCCGGGACGTTGAACGGGGAGCTGTTTTTT

D: .
size: .
V: TRBV28
J: TRBJ1-5
CDR3: CASSSPWAMGNQPQHF
DNA: TGTGCCAGCAGTTCCCCGTGGGCTATGGGCAATCAGCCCCAGCATTTT

D: .
size: .
V: TRBV5-1
J: TRBJ2-1
CDR3: CASSLPGLRTYGSYNEQFF
DNA: TGCGCCAGCAGCTTACCGGGCCTAAGAACGTATGGTTCCTACAATGAGCAGTTCTTC

D: .
size: few
V: TRBV9
J: TRBJ1-6
CDR3: CASRDPSSYNSPLHF
DNA: TGTGCCAGCAGAGACCCGAGCTCCTATAATTCACCCCTCCACTTT